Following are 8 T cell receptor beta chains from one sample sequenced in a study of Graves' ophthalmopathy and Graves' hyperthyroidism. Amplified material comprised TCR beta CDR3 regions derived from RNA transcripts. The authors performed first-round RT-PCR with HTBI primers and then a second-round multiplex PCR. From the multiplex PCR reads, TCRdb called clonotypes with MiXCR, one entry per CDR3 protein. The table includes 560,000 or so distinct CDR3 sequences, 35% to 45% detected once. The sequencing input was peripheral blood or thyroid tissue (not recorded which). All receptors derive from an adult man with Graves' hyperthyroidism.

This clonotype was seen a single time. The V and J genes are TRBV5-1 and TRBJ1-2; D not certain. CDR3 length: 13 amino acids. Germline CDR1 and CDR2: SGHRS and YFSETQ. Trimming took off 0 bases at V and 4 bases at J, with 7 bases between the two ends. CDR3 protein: CASSLGPFYGYTF. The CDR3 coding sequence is TGCGCCAGCAGCTTGGGACCGTTCTATGGCTACACCTTC.

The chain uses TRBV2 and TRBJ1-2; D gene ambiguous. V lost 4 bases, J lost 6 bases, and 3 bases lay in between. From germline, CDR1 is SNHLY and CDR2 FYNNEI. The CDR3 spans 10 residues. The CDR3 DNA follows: TGTGCCAGCAGTGCTGATGGCTACACCTTC. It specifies CASSADGYTF.

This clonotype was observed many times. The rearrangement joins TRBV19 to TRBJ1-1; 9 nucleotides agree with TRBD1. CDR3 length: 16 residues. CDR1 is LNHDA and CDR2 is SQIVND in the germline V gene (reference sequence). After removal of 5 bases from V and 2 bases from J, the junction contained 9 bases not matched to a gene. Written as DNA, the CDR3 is TGTGCCAGTAGTCTCGGACAGGGGTCGACTAACACTGAAGCTTTCTTT. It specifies CASSLGQGSTNTEAFF. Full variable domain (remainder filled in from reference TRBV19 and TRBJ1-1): DGGITQSPKYLFRKEGQNVTLSCEQNLNHDAMYWYRQDPGQGLRLIYYSQIVNDFQKGDIAEGYSVSREKKESFPLTVTSAQKNPTAFYLCASSLGQGSTNTEAFFGQGTRLTVV.

CDR3 in DNA: TGTGCCAGCAGCTCAAGACTAGCGGCCCAAGAGACCCAGTACTTC. As protein: CASSSRLAAQETQYF. The chain employs TRBV7-2 and TRBJ2-5, with 9 bases lining up with TRBD2. The germline V gene has CDR1 SGHTA and CDR2 FQGNSA. The V gene end was trimmed by 4 bases and the J gene end by 1 base; junction bases not matched to a gene: 4. The length of the CDR3 is 15 residues. Using reference TRBV7-2 and TRBJ2-5 for the parts outside the CDR3, the full variable domain is GAGVSQSPSNKVTEKGKDVELRCDPISGHTALYWYRQSLGQGLEFLIYFQGNSAPDKSGLPSDRFSAERTGGSVSTLTIQRTQQEDSAVYLCASSSRLAAQETQYFGPGTRLLVL.

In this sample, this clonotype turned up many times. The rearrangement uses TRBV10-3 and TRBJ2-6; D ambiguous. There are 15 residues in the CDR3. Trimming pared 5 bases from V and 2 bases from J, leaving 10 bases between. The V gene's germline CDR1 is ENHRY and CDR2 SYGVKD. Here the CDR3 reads CAISHTPTGANVLTF. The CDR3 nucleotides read TGTGCCATCAGTCACACTCCCACTGGGGCCAACGTCCTGACTTTC.

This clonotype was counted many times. In DNA, the CDR3 is TGCAGCGTTGAAGATTTCGGGGGCGAAAAACTGTTTTTT. Translated: CSVEDFGGEKLFF. The V gene is TRBV29-1, the J gene TRBJ1-4; possibly TRBD1 for D (6 bases). CDR1 and CDR2 (germline): SQVTM, ANQGSEA. The CDR3 contains 13 residues. Trimming pared 0 bases from V and 8 bases from J, leaving 10 bases between.

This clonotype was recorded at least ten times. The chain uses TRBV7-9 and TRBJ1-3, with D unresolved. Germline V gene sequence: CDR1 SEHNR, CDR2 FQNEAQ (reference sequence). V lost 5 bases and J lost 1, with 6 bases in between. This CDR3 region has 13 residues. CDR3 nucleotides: TGTGCCAGCAGCAGAGCGTCTGGAAACACCATATATTTT. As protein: CASSRASGNTIYF.

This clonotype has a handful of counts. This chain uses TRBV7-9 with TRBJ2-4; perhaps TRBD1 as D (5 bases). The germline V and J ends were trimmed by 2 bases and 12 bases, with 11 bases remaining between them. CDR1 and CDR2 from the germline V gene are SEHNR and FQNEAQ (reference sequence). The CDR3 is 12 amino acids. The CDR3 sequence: CASSLLGDSQYF. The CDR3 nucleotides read TGTGCCAGCAGCTTATTAGGGGATAGTCAGTACTTC.